This TCR beta chain was profiled in a study of control samples from healthy donors and cancer patients. Here immunoSEQ multiplex PCR was the method, and the copy in TCRdb shows in-frame clones only, minus some. The repertoire holds 75,000 to 90,000 clones, with roughly nine tenths as singletons. Worth noting for this clone: One end of the junction fails to match germline, which may point to a read error.

This receptor was taken from a man in his thirties or forties in good health. The sequenced material came from blood.

The CDR3 protein is CASSPQGTQYF. The DNA of the CDR3 is TGTGCCAGCTCACCACAAGGGACCCAGTACTTC. This rearrangement joins TRBV18 to TRBJ2-5; D remains ambiguous. The CDR3 has 11 residues. Germline V gene lookup returns CDR1 KGHSH and CDR2 LQKENI.